This TCR beta chain was captured by sequencing in a study of blood T cells in healthy people across ages. Broader study findings: Shifts in expanded clonotypes may have been confounded by donor CMV status, which was unknown.

This clonotype was seen a few times. Its antigen remains unknown. This CDR3 spans 14 amino acids. Germline lookup yields CDR1 MNHEY and CDR2 SMNVEV (reference sequence). Deletions cut 6 bases from V and 5 bases from J, with 16 bases between. A second roughly 6 to 12 cycle PCR used barcoded and J-beta primers. TCRdb itself ran the 5' RACE reads through MiXCR, one entry per CDR3 protein. The table has about 2 million distinct CDR3 sequences, about 50% seen once. V usage is TRBV27 and J usage is TRBJ2-5, with a weak D call TRBD1 (6 bases). This receptor was obtained from a woman in her forties in good health. The sequenced sample was blood. The CDR3 reads CASSNHRAAETQYF. The DNA for the CDR3 is TGTGCCAGCAGCAACCACAGGGCGGCGGAGACCCAGTACTTC.